Listed here is a single TCR beta chain. This table comes from immunoSEQ multiplex PCR, and its TCRdb copy is limited to in-frame clones, with some not included. This table holds 350,000 to 450,000 clones, over 75% found once. The sample originates from a study of control samples from healthy donors and cancer patients. This CDR3 has 15 residues. The J segment lost 4 bases and the V segment lost 3 bases, leaving 2 bases of the junction unmatched. Germline assignment: CDR1 PRHDT and CDR2 FYEKMQ (reference sequence). J is TRBJ2-2 and V is TRBV13; 10 bases align to TRBD2. The specimen sequenced was PBMCs. This receptor was obtained from a man aged 40-55 years with head and neck cancer. The CDR3 nucleotides read TGTGCCAGCAGCTTCCCTAGCGGGAGCACCGGGGAGCTGTTTTTT. It codes for CASSFPSGSTGELFF.